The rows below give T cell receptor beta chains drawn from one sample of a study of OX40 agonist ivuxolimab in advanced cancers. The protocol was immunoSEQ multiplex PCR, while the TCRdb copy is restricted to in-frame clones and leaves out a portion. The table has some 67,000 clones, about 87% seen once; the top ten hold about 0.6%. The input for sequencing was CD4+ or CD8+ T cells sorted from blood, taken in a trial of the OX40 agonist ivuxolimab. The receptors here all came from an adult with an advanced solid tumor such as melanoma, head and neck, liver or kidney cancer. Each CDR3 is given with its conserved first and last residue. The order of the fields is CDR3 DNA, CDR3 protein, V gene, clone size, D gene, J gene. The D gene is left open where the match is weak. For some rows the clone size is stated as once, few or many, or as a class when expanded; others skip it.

CDR3 DNA: TGTGCCAGCAGCTTGGAACAGGGAAGGGGCGAGCAGTACTTC
CDR3 protein: CASSLEQGRGEQYF
V gene: TRBV5-6
clone size: once
D gene: NA
J gene: TRBJ2-7

CDR3 DNA: TGTGCCAGTTGGACAGGGGGTTCCTATGGCTACACCTTC
CDR3 protein: CASWTGGSYGYTF
V gene: TRBV27
clone size: NA
D gene: TRBD1
J gene: TRBJ1-2

CDR3 DNA: TGCAGCGTCCACCGGGACAGGACTGCTAACACTGAAGCTTTCTTT
CDR3 protein: CSVHRDRTANTEAFF
V gene: TRBV29-1
clone size: NA
D gene: TRBD1
J gene: TRBJ1-1

CDR3 DNA: TGTGCCAGCAGTGGAGAGCGGAGGAACGAGCAGTACTTC
CDR3 protein: CASSGERRNEQYF
V gene: TRBV2
clone size: once
D gene: NA
J gene: TRBJ2-7

CDR3 DNA: TGTGCCAGCACCCCGGGACAAAGCCCTACCTATGGCTACACCTTC
CDR3 protein: CASTPGQSPTYGYTF
V gene: TRBV7-2
clone size: few
D gene: NA
J gene: TRBJ1-2

CDR3 DNA: TGTGCCAGCAGTTTAGGTCAGGGGATTGTAGGGGAGACCCAGTACTTC
CDR3 protein: CASSLGQGIVGETQYF
V gene: TRBV28
clone size: NA
D gene: NA
J gene: TRBJ2-5

CDR3 DNA: TGTGCCAGCAGCTTAGGGGGTAGGGAGACCCAGTACTTC
CDR3 protein: CASSLGGRETQYF
V gene: TRBV7-2
clone size: NA
D gene: NA
J gene: TRBJ2-5

CDR3 DNA: TGTGCCAGCAGCCAAGATTGGGGTCTGGGGCAGTACTTC
CDR3 protein: CASSQDWGLGQYF
V gene: TRBV14
clone size: NA
D gene: NA
J gene: TRBJ2-7

CDR3 DNA: TGCGCCAGCAGCCCCGGGACAGGGGGCATTGGCTACACCTTC
CDR3 protein: CASSPGTGGIGYTF
V gene: TRBV5-1
clone size: NA
D gene: TRBD1
J gene: TRBJ1-2

CDR3 DNA: TGCGCCAGCAGCCGAAGGACAGGGGGTTACGAGCAGTACTTC
CDR3 protein: CASSRRTGGYEQYF
V gene: TRBV4-1
clone size: NA
D gene: TRBD1
J gene: TRBJ2-7

CDR3 DNA: TGTGCCAGCAGCTCAGACCCTCAAAACATTCAGTACTTC
CDR3 protein: CASSSDPQNIQYF
V gene: TRBV11-2
clone size: NA
D gene: NA
J gene: TRBJ2-4

CDR3 DNA: TGTGCCAGTAGTATAGCCTGGGACAGGGGTGGCTACACCTTC
CDR3 protein: CASSIAWDRGGYTF
V gene: TRBV19
clone size: NA
D gene: TRBD1
J gene: TRBJ1-2

CDR3 DNA: TGTGCCACCTCGGGAGGCACCTATGGCTACACCTTC
CDR3 protein: CATSGGTYGYTF
V gene: TRBV19
clone size: once
D gene: NA
J gene: TRBJ1-2

CDR3 DNA: TGTGCCAGCAGCGTAGACCGCTACGAGCAGTACTTC
CDR3 protein: CASSVDRYEQYF
V gene: TRBV11-1
clone size: NA
D gene: NA
J gene: TRBJ2-7

CDR3 DNA: TGTGCCAGCAGCGTGATGCAGGGAAACAATGAGCAGTTCTTC
CDR3 protein: CASSVMQGNNEQFF
V gene: TRBV9
clone size: NA
D gene: NA
J gene: TRBJ2-1

CDR3 DNA: TGTGCCAGCAGTGTCGGCGGCGGAGGGAAGCACTATGGCTACACCTTC
CDR3 protein: CASSVGGGGKHYGYTF
V gene: TRBV6-1
clone size: NA
D gene: NA
J gene: TRBJ1-2

CDR3 DNA: TGTGCCAGCTCACTGAGTTCCGGGACAGCTACTGAAGCTTTCTTT
CDR3 protein: CASSLSSGTATEAFF
V gene: TRBV18
clone size: NA
D gene: TRBD1
J gene: TRBJ1-1

CDR3 DNA: TGTGCCAGTAGTATCCCGGGACAGTGGGGGGTAGATACGCAGTATTTT
CDR3 protein: CASSIPGQWGVDTQYF
V gene: TRBV19
clone size: NA
D gene: NA
J gene: TRBJ2-3

CDR3 DNA: TGTGCCAGCAGCACCCAGATGAACACTGAAGCTTTCTTT
CDR3 protein: CASSTQMNTEAFF
V gene: TRBV9
clone size: NA
D gene: NA
J gene: TRBJ1-1

CDR3 DNA: TGTGCCAGCAGTTACTCTAGCTCCTATAATTCACCCCTCCACTTT
CDR3 protein: CASSYSSSYNSPLHF
V gene: TRBV6-5
clone size: NA
D gene: NA
J gene: TRBJ1-6

CDR3 DNA: TGTGCCACCAGCAGAGATGCTGGGGGATCAACCTACGAGCAGTACTTC
CDR3 protein: CATSRDAGGSTYEQYF
V gene: TRBV15
clone size: NA
D gene: NA
J gene: TRBJ2-7

CDR3 DNA: TGTGCCAGCTCACCGGGGAACGACTATGGCTACACCTTC
CDR3 protein: CASSPGNDYGYTF
V gene: TRBV18
clone size: NA
D gene: NA
J gene: TRBJ1-2

CDR3 DNA: TGCAGTGCTAGGGGGCACACTGAAGCTTTCTTT
CDR3 protein: CSARGHTEAFF
V gene: TRBV20-1
clone size: NA
D gene: NA
J gene: TRBJ1-1

CDR3 DNA: TGTGCCAGCAGCTTCTCGGGGGAGGAAAAACTGTTTTTT
CDR3 protein: CASSFSGEEKLFF
V gene: TRBV7-9
clone size: NA
D gene: NA
J gene: TRBJ1-4

CDR3 DNA: TGTGCCAGCAGCCAGGATCGGTACGAGCAGTACTTC
CDR3 protein: CASSQDRYEQYF
V gene: TRBV6-5
clone size: NA
D gene: NA
J gene: TRBJ2-7

CDR3 DNA: TGTGCCAGCAGGGGACAGGGTGGAAACTATGGCTACACCTTC
CDR3 protein: CASRGQGGNYGYTF
V gene: TRBV2
clone size: NA
D gene: TRBD1
J gene: TRBJ1-2

CDR3 DNA: TGTGCCAGCAGCTTGTCGGGACAGCTTTCCTACGAGCAGTACTTC
CDR3 protein: CASSLSGQLSYEQYF
V gene: TRBV5-4
clone size: NA
D gene: TRBD1
J gene: TRBJ2-7

CDR3 DNA: TGCAGCGTGGGGGGGCGGACAGGGGGCCCTCCAGATACGCAGTATTTT
CDR3 protein: CSVGGRTGGPPDTQYF
V gene: TRBV29-1
clone size: few
D gene: TRBD1
J gene: TRBJ2-3

CDR3 DNA: TGTGCCAGCAGTTACAGGGTTAGGAGTGAAGCTTTCTTT
CDR3 protein: CASSYRVRSEAFF
V gene: TRBV28
clone size: few
D gene: NA
J gene: TRBJ1-1

CDR3 DNA: TGTGCCTGGAGCGTGATGGGGACAGGCTATGGCTACACCTTC
CDR3 protein: CAWSVMGTGYGYTF
V gene: TRBV30
clone size: NA
D gene: TRBD1
J gene: TRBJ1-2

CDR3 DNA: TGTGCCAGCAAGTTGCGGGAGAACACCGGGGAGCTGTTTTTT
CDR3 protein: CASKLRENTGELFF
V gene: TRBV6-6
clone size: NA
D gene: NA
J gene: TRBJ2-2

CDR3 DNA: TGCAGCGTTGAAGATGGCGGGGGGGCCTTGGTCTTCGGTACAGATACGCAGTATTTT
CDR3 protein: CSVEDGGGALVFGTDTQYF
V gene: TRBV29-1
clone size: NA
D gene: TRBD2
J gene: TRBJ2-3

CDR3 DNA: TGTGCCAGCAGTTCACCAGGACAGGGGAATACCTACGAGCAGTACTTC
CDR3 protein: CASSSPGQGNTYEQYF
V gene: TRBV27
clone size: NA
D gene: TRBD1
J gene: TRBJ2-7

CDR3 DNA: TGCAGCGTTGCGGGACAGTCCGCTGGAAACACCATATATTTT
CDR3 protein: CSVAGQSAGNTIYF
V gene: TRBV29-1
clone size: few
D gene: TRBD1
J gene: TRBJ1-3

CDR3 DNA: TGCGCCAGCAGCCGCGACCCGGGACAGAACACCGGGGAGCTGTTTTTT
CDR3 protein: CASSRDPGQNTGELFF
V gene: TRBV4-1
clone size: few
D gene: NA
J gene: TRBJ2-2

CDR3 DNA: TGTGCCAGCAGCGTAGAGGAAGCCCCTGGCGGGGAGCTGTTTTTT
CDR3 protein: CASSVEEAPGGELFF
V gene: TRBV9
clone size: NA
D gene: NA
J gene: TRBJ2-2

CDR3 DNA: TGTGCCATCAGTGGTTTGACTTCTAGGGACTATGGCTACACCTTC
CDR3 protein: CAISGLTSRDYGYTF
V gene: TRBV10-3
clone size: NA
D gene: NA
J gene: TRBJ1-2

CDR3 DNA: TGTGCCAGCAGCGTAGCGGGGACATCCGCCTATGGCTACACCTTC
CDR3 protein: CASSVAGTSAYGYTF
V gene: TRBV9
clone size: NA
D gene: NA
J gene: TRBJ1-2

CDR3 DNA: TGTGCCAGCAGCTCCGGGACAGGTTACTACGAGCAGTACTTC
CDR3 protein: CASSSGTGYYEQYF
V gene: TRBV28
clone size: once
D gene: TRBD1
J gene: TRBJ2-7

CDR3 DNA: TGTGCCAGCAAGGTTCAGGGAGGCACCGGGGAGCTGTTTTTT
CDR3 protein: CASKVQGGTGELFF
V gene: TRBV6-4
clone size: NA
D gene: NA
J gene: TRBJ2-2

CDR3 DNA: TGTGCCAGCAGCCAAGGTGCGTGGGGAACAACTAATGAAAAACTGTTTTTT
CDR3 protein: CASSQGAWGTTNEKLFF
V gene: TRBV14
clone size: NA
D gene: NA
J gene: TRBJ1-4

CDR3 DNA: TGCGCCAGCAGCTTGCACTCGGGGGACCGGGGACTAGCCAAAAACATTCAGTACTTC
CDR3 protein: CASSLHSGDRGLAKNIQYF
V gene: TRBV5-1
clone size: NA
D gene: NA
J gene: TRBJ2-4

CDR3 DNA: TGTGCCAGCACCGGGGGTGGGGGCTACGAGCAGTACTTC
CDR3 protein: CASTGGGGYEQYF
V gene: TRBV28
clone size: NA
D gene: NA
J gene: TRBJ2-7

CDR3 DNA: TGTGCCAGCAGTTCAACACTAGGGAAGGTTTCCCAGTACTTC
CDR3 protein: CASSSTLGKVSQYF
V gene: TRBV6-5
clone size: NA
D gene: NA
J gene: TRBJ2-5

CDR3 DNA: TGTGCCAGCAGCCAGGGGGTTTCTGGGATCACTGAAGCTTTCTTT
CDR3 protein: CASSQGVSGITEAFF
V gene: TRBV11-1
clone size: NA
D gene: TRBD1
J gene: TRBJ1-1

CDR3 DNA: TGTGCCAGCAGCCAGCGACTGGACGGCTCTGGAAACACCATATATTTT
CDR3 protein: CASSQRLDGSGNTIYF
V gene: TRBV11-2
clone size: NA
D gene: NA
J gene: TRBJ1-3

CDR3 DNA: TGTGCCAGCAGCCAATCTGCCCAGGGGCAAGAGCAGTTCTTC
CDR3 protein: CASSQSAQGQEQFF
V gene: TRBV14
clone size: NA
D gene: NA
J gene: TRBJ2-1

CDR3 DNA: TGTGCCAGCAGCTTGATCTCGCCAGCCACTGAAGCTTTCTTT
CDR3 protein: CASSLISPATEAFF
V gene: TRBV5-4
clone size: NA
D gene: NA
J gene: TRBJ1-1

CDR3 DNA: TGTGCCTACAGGGGTTCGGACTATGGCTACACCTTC
CDR3 protein: CAYRGSDYGYTF
V gene: TRBV6-6
clone size: NA
D gene: TRBD1
J gene: TRBJ1-2

CDR3 DNA: TGTGCCACCCCACAGGGTTGGGGTGAAAAACTGTTTTTT
CDR3 protein: CATPQGWGEKLFF
V gene: TRBV7-3
clone size: NA
D gene: NA
J gene: TRBJ1-4